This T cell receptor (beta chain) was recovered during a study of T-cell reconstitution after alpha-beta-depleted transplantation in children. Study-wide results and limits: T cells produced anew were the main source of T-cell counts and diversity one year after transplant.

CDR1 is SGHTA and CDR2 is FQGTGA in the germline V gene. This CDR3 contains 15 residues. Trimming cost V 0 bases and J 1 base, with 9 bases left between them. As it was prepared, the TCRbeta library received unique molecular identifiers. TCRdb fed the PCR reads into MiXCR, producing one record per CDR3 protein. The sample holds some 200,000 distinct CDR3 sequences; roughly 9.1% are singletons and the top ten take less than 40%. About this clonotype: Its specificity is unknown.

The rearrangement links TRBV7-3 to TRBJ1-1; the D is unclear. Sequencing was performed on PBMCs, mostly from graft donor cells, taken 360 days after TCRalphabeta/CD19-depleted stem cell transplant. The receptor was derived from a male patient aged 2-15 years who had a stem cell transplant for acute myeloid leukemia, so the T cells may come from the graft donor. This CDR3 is CASSLTLAWNTEAFF. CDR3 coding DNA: TGTGCCAGCAGCTTAACGCTGGCGTGGAACACTGAAGCTTTCTTT.